These 15 T cell receptor beta chains were all obtained from the same sample, sequenced in a study of CD8+ T cells in alopecia areata. After isolation, RNA underwent reverse transcription to generate cDNA as the sequencing template. Only in-frame clones appear in the TCRdb table, and some are missing; sequencing was by immunoSEQ multiplex PCR. This table has 130,000 or so clones, 60% to 65% appearing once. Noted treatment: oral pan-JAK inhibitor, 5-10 mg twice daily. The sample in question was CD4+ T cells sorted from blood, obtained at week 4, from a patient treated with tofacitinib. Receptors originate from a human donor with alopecia areata.

This clone was observed at least ten times. This chain links TRBV2 with TRBJ1-5; perhaps TRBD1 as D (6 bases). The length of the CDR3 is 12 residues. The germline V gene encodes CDR1 SNHLY and CDR2 FYNNEI. V was pared by 7 bases and J by 5 bases, with 9 bases between. CDR3 region: CASNRDHQPQHF. Here the CDR3 DNA reads TGTGCCAGCAACAGGGACCATCAGCCCCAGCATTTT. Full variable domain (remainder filled in from reference TRBV2 and TRBJ1-5): EPEVTQTPSHQVTQMGQEVILRCVPISNHLYFYWYRQILGQKVEFLVSFYNNEISEKSEIFDDQFSVERPDGSNFTLKIRSTKLEDSAMYFCASNRDHQPQHFGDGTRLSIL.

This clone was observed a handful of times. This chain links TRBV10-3 with TRBJ2-5, with TRBD1 matching 8 bases. CDR3 length equals 15 residues. The trim removed 6 bases at V and 5 bases at J, leaving 11 bases unmatched. Germline assignment: CDR1 ENHRY and CDR2 SYGVKD. The CDR3 DNA follows: TGTGCCATCAGCACCCCCAGGGGGCCGGGGGAGACCCAGTACTTC. Translating gives CAISTPRGPGETQYF.

This clone was seen more than once but under ten times. Germline is not matched at one junction end, which may reflect a read error. The gene calls are TRBV6-6 and TRBJ2-2; D unclear. The CDR3 has 13 residues. Germline CDR1 MNHNY, CDR2 SVGAGI (reference sequence). CDR3 DNA sequence: TGTGCCAGCAGTTACTCGAATACCGGGGAGCTGTTTTTT. This codes for CASSYSNTGELFF.

CDR3 DNA sequence: TGTGCCAGCAGTGAAGAGGTTTTGAACACTGAAGCTTTCTTT. Protein product: CASSEEVLNTEAFF. The chain recombines TRBV6-1 with TRBJ1-1; D uncertain. Looked up from germline, CDR1 is MNHNS and CDR2 is SASEGT. V was pared by 1 base and J by 0 bases, with 6 bases between. This CDR3 has 14 amino acids.

The rearrangement links TRBV30 to TRBJ1-1; 8 bases line up with TRBD1. Germline trimming cut 3 bases from V and 4 bases from J; bases unmatched to any gene: 4. Germline CDR1 reads GTSNPN; CDR2 reads SVGIG (reference sequence). The CDR3 length is 13 residues. CDR3 in amino acids: CAWRTGGTTEAFF. In DNA form, the CDR3 reads TGTGCCTGGAGAACAGGGGGTACCACTGAAGCTTTCTTT.

This rearrangement joins TRBV4-3 to TRBJ2-4; D perhaps matches TRBD2 (6 bases). The CDR3 has 18 residues. Germline assignment: CDR1 LGHNA and CDR2 YSLEER. Trimming removed 0 bases at V and 4 bases at J, with 19 bases between. CDR3 sequence: CASSQDGFLGGTKNIQYF. CDR3 DNA sequence: TGCGCCAGCAGCCAAGATGGGTTTTTGGGGGGTACAAAAAACATTCAGTACTTC.

J is TRBJ2-5 and V is TRBV4-1; no reliable D call. The CDR3 is 13 residues long. The germline CDR1 and CDR2 sequences are MGHRA and YSYEKL. V lost 1 base and J 0 bases, leaving 3 bases between the germline ends. CDR3 sequence: CASSQGYQETQYF. CDR3 coding DNA: TGCGCCAGCAGCCAAGGATACCAAGAGACCCAGTACTTC.

The chain is built from TRBV5-1 and TRBJ2-1; weak D call: TRBD1 (6 bases). The CDR3 runs 13 residues. V was trimmed by 0 bases and J by 9 bases, leaving 10 bases between them. Looked up from germline, CDR1 is SGHRS and CDR2 is YFSETQ. The DNA of the CDR3 is TGCGCCAGCAGCTTGGATGGGGGCTCTGAGCAGTTCTTC. Its protein is CASSLDGGSEQFF. The full variable domain, in which reference TRBV5-1 and TRBJ2-1 provide the parts outside the CDR3, is KAGVTQTPRYLIKTRGQQVTLSCSPISGHRSVSWYQQTPGQGLQFLFEYFSETQRNKGNFPGRFSGRQFSNSRSEMNVSTLELGDSALYLCASSLDGGSEQFFGPGTRLTVL.

The genes are TRBV30 and TRBJ2-6, with 9 positions matching TRBD1. The V segment lost 1 base and the J segment 4 bases; nucleotides outside the gene matches: 5. This CDR3 has 16 amino acids. CDR1 is GTSNPN, CDR2 SVGIG, per germline (reference sequence). The CDR3, as DNA: TGTGCCTGGAGTGGGGACAGGGAAGAAGGGGCCAACGTCCTGACTTTC. Translating it yields CAWSGDREEGANVLTF. Based on the CDR3 plus reference TRBV30 and TRBJ2-6, the full variable domain is SQTIHQWPATLVQPVGSPLSLECTVEGTSNPNLYWYRQAAGRGLQLLFYSVGIGQISSEVPQNLSASRPQDRQFILSSKKLLLSDSGFYLCAWSGDREEGANVLTFGAGSRLTVL.

The chain is built from TRBV28 and TRBJ2-4; D is possibly TRBD1 (6 bases). Germline V gives CDR1 MDHEN, CDR2 SYDVKM. Trimming stripped 2 bases from V and 0 bases from J, with 14 bases between. The CDR3 covers 17 residues. The CDR3: CASSLRRTDLAKNIQYF. The CDR3 DNA reads TGTGCCAGCAGTTTAAGGCGGACAGACCTAGCCAAAAACATTCAGTACTTC.

The chain has TRBV7-3 and TRBJ1-5; weak D call: TRBD1 (5 bases). The germline V gene encodes CDR1 SGHTA and CDR2 FQGTGA. This CDR3 is built from 13 residues. Trimming shortened V by 0 bases and J by 9 bases, and 9 bases separated the two germline ends. DNA for the CDR3: TGTGCCAGCAGCTTAACGGAAGGGGCGCCCCAGCATTTT. Translation: CASSLTEGAPQHF.

J is TRBJ1-6 and V is TRBV7-2; a weak D match, TRBD1 (6 bases). This CDR3 region has 15 residues. V lost 1 base to trimming and J lost 6 bases, with 10 bases between them. CDR1 is SGHTA, CDR2 FQGNSA, per germline. CDR3 in amino acids: CASSLVTGRNSPLHF. The DNA of the CDR3 is TGTGCCAGCAGCTTAGTCACAGGGCGTAATTCACCCCTCCACTTT.

The chain couples TRBV5-1 to TRBJ1-5; possibly TRBD1 for D (5 bases). The CDR3 length is 13 residues. Germline loops: CDR1 SGHRS, CDR2 YFSETQ. V was pared by 0 bases and J by 7 bases, with 8 bases between. CDR3 DNA sequence: TGCGCCAGCAGCTTGGTGGGGGGACAGCCCCAGCATTTT. It yields the protein CASSLVGGQPQHF.

This clone has more than one count but fewer than ten. The genes are TRBV15 and TRBJ2-1; D is tentatively TRBD1 or TRBD2 (5 bases each). CDR1 and CDR2 (germline): LNHNV, YYDKDF (reference sequence). The CDR3 contains 14 residues. Trimming pared 1 base from V and 6 bases from J, leaving 10 bases between. CDR3: CATSRVMGRNEQFF. The CDR3 coding sequence is TGTGCCACCAGCAGAGTGATGGGACGCAATGAGCAGTTCTTC.

The chain links TRBV7-2 to TRBJ2-7; D may match TRBD1 or TRBD2 (5 bases each). V lost 6 bases, J lost 7 bases, and 16 bases lay in between. Per the germline V gene, CDR1 is SGHTA and CDR2 is FQGNSA. The CDR3 contains 13 residues. The CDR3 DNA follows: TGTGCCAGCAGGCCGGGACCCAAGGTAGAGCAGTACTTC. Its translation is CASRPGPKVEQYF.